Given below is one TCR beta chain in context. Its antigen remains unidentified. The CDR3 runs to 13 residues. No DNA was logged. The germline gives CDR1 LNHDA, CDR2 SQIVND (reference sequence). The data stem from a study of synovial regulatory T cells in juvenile arthritis. Overall study findings and caveats: Synovial Tregs shared more CDR3 sequences with iaTregs than other blood Tregs.

Assay used: immunoSEQ multiplex PCR; TCRdb lists only in-frame clones, some missing. The record lists 8,000 to 10,000 clones, of which the ten most abundant hold 0.85% to 1%. V is TRBV19 and J is TRBJ2-7. This receptor was obtained from a donor aged 2-35 years with juvenile idiopathic arthritis. Sequences were obtained from Treg cells from blood. Subset given: remaining (HLA-DR-negative) circulating blood Treg cells. The CDR3 protein is CASSVRTDYEQYF.